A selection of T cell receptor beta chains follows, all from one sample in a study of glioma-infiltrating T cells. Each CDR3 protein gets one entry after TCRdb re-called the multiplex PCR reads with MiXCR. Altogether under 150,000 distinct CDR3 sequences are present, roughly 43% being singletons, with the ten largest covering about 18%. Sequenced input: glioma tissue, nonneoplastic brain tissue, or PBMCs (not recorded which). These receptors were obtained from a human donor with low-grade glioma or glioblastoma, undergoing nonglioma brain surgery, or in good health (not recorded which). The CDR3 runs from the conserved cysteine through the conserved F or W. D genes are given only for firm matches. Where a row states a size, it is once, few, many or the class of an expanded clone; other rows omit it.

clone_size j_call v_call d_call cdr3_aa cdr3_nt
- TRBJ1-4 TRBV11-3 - CASSLLTNEKLFF TGTGCCAGCAGCTTATTGACGAATGAAAAACTGTTTTTT
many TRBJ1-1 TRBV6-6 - CASSYLGHPNTEAFF TGTGCCAGCAGTTACCTCGGGCACCCGAACACTGAAGCTTTCTTT
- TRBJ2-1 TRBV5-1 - CASNLGGVYNEQFF TGCGCCAGCAACTTGGGGGGAGTATACAATGAGCAGTTCTTC
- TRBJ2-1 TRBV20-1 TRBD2 CSASLAGVYNEQFF TGCAGTGCTAGTCTAGCGGGAGTCTATAATGAGCAGTTCTTC
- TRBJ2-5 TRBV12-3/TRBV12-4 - CASSLGILQETQYF TGTGCCAGCAGTTTAGGGATCCTCCAAGAGACCCAGTACTTC
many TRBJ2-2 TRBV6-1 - CASGDGGSRELFF TGTGCCAGCGGAGACGGAGGATCCAGGGAGCTGTTTTTT
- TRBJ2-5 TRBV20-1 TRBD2 CSADGTSGDQETQYF TGCAGTGCTGACGGGACTAGCGGGGACCAAGAGACCCAGTACTTC
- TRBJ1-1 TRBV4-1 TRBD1 CASSQGQGTNTEAFF TGCGCCAGCAGCCAAGGACAGGGTACGAACACTGAAGCTTTCTTT
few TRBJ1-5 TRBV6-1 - CASSRRTESNQPQHF TGTGCCAGCAGTCGGCGGACAGAGAGCAATCAGCCCCAGCATTTT
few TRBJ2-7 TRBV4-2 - CASSQVGRFSYEQYF TGTGCCAGCAGCCAAGTGGGCAGGTTCTCCTACGAGCAGTACTTC
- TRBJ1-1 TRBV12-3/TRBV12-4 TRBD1 CASSLGAGGNTEAFF TGTGCCAGCAGTTTGGGGGCAGGGGGGAACACTGAAGCTTTCTTT
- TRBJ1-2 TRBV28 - CASSVFGTYGYTF TGTGCCAGCAGTGTATTCGGAACCTATGGCTACACCTTC
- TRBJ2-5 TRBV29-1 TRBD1 CSAIHGAQGAHQETQYF TGCAGCGCTATCCACGGGGCCCAGGGGGCGCATCAAGAGACCCAGTACTTC
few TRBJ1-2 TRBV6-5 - CASLNLEGGWNGYTF TGTGCCAGCTTAAATTTGGAGGGGGGGTGGAATGGCTACACCTTC
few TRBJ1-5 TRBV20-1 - CSARDRQFGGYQPQHF TGCAGTGCTAGAGATCGACAATTTGGAGGGTATCAGCCCCAGCATTTT